Presented here are 30 T cell receptor beta chains from one specimen sequenced in a study of regulatory T cells in long-lasting Graves disease. Described time point: newly diagnosed GD, antithyroid drugs for less than 3 months. Researchers made the TCR library from RNA that was extracted from PBMCs. For TCR beta, libraries came from iRepertoire HTBI primers and Arm-PCR of CDR3 regions. TCRdb itself ran the multiplex PCR reads through MiXCR, one entry per CDR3 protein. The sample shows about 310,000 distinct CDR3 sequences, over 15% of them seen only once. The material sequenced was peripheral blood mononuclear cells (PBMCs), taken at new diagnosis, from a patient treated with antithyroid drugs. The receptors stem from a female donor with Graves disease.

This clonotype was detected ten times or more. The genes are TRBV12-3 or TRBV12-4 and TRBJ2-5, with unresolved D. The V end lost 3 bases, the J end lost 0 bases, and 11 bases lay between the germline ends. This CDR3 has 15 residues. Here the CDR3 reads CASSFRVEYQETQYF. The CDR3 DNA reads as TGTGCCAGCAGTTTTAGAGTCGAGTACCAAGAGACCCAGTACTTC.

V and J are TRBV5-4 and TRBJ1-2, with D possibly being TRBD1 (5 bases). V was shortened by 4 bases and J by 2 bases, with 15 bases between the two germline ends. The germline V gene has CDR1 SGHNT and CDR2 YYREEE (reference sequence). The CDR3 has 15 amino acids. Here the CDR3 DNA reads TGTGCCAGCAGCCGACGGGGGGGGACCAACTATGGCTACACCTTC. It encodes CASSRRGGTNYGYTF.

This clonotype appeared many times. The gene calls are TRBV6-5 and TRBJ1-1; 11 positions match TRBD1. Per germline, CDR1 MNHEY and CDR2 SVGAGI. The CDR3 totals 18 residues. V gave up 0 bases and J gave up 4 bases; unmatched junction bases: 10. CDR3 in DNA: TGTGCCAGCAGTTACTCTCGGACAGGGGGCAATATCGGCACTGAAGCTTTCTTT. It encodes CASSYSRTGGNIGTEAFF.

This clonotype turned up a few times. The chain employs TRBV15 and TRBJ2-1; 14 bases map to TRBD2. CDR1 and CDR2 from the germline V gene are LNHNV and YYDKDF (reference sequence). The CDR3 spans 20 residues. Trimming cost V 0 bases and J 1 base; bases outside gene matches: 8. The CDR3 spells CATSRDVGLAGDLSYNEQFF. CDR3 nucleotides: TGTGCCACCAGCAGAGACGTGGGACTAGCGGGAGATCTGTCCTACAATGAGCAGTTCTTC.

This clonotype was found many times. This chain connects TRBV24-1 to TRBJ2-2, with a weak D call TRBD2 (5 bases). Trimming removed 3 bases from V and 6 bases from J, with 16 bases in between. CDR1 KGHDR and CDR2 SFDVKD come from the germline V gene. This CDR3 is built from 16 residues. CDR3 sequence reads: CATSDPHPRGSGELFF. The CDR3 nucleotides are TGTGCCACCAGTGATCCCCACCCTCGGGGATCCGGGGAGCTGTTTTTT.

This clonotype was observed a handful of times. The CDR3 DNA follows: TGCGCCAGCAGCTTGGCCGCAGACTCTGGAAACACCATATATTTT. It yields the protein CASSLAADSGNTIYF. The chain employs TRBV5-1 and TRBJ1-3; D ambiguous. Per germline, CDR1 SGHRS and CDR2 YFSETQ. V was cut by 0 bases and J by 0 bases, with 7 bases left in between. The CDR3 has 15 amino acids.

At least ten counts were recorded for this clonotype. V and J are TRBV7-9 and TRBJ2-7; 10 bases are a match to TRBD1. After removal of 5 bases from V and 3 bases from J, the junction contained 1 base not matched to a gene. This CDR3 has 13 residues. The germline V gene has CDR1 SEHNR and CDR2 FQNEAQ (reference sequence). The CDR3 nucleotides read TGTGCCAGCAGCGGACAGGGGGTCTACGAGCAGTACTTC. It translates to CASSGQGVYEQYF.

V gene TRBV18 combines with J gene TRBJ2-1; maybe TRBD1 (5 bases). Trimming pared 2 bases from V and 4 bases from J, leaving 9 bases between. The CDR3 is 14 amino acids. Germline assignment: CDR1 KGHSH and CDR2 LQKENI. The CDR3 sequence is CASSPDSQYNEQFF. In nucleotides, the CDR3 is TGTGCCAGCTCACCAGACAGCCAATACAATGAGCAGTTCTTC.

The chain carries TRBV14 and TRBJ2-5; D is possibly TRBD1 or TRBD2 (5 bases each). V was trimmed by 2 bases and J by 7 bases, leaving 38 bases between them. The CDR3 spans 22 residues. Germline V CDR1 and CDR2: SGHDN, FVKESK. CDR3 nucleotide sequence: TGTGCCAGCAGCCAATTCGGAGTTGAGGGAAGCTGGGGACCCAGGTTGTTGGGGACCCAGTACTTC. Its translation is CASSQFGVEGSWGPRLLGTQYF.

This clonotype was found many times. The chain employs TRBV12-3 or TRBV12-4 and TRBJ2-2; D is possibly TRBD1 (6 bases). Trimming pared 5 bases from V and 7 bases from J, leaving 11 bases between. The CDR3 sequence is 13 residues long. Here the CDR3 DNA reads TGTGCCAGCAGTCTACAGGGCGGCGGGGAGCTGTTTTTT. Residues: CASSLQGGGELFF.

The sample holds a few counts of this clonotype. Compared with germline, one end of the junction differs, possibly owing to a read error. The chain combines TRBV6-1 with TRBJ1-2; D ambiguous. Germline loops: CDR1 MNHNS, CDR2 SASEGT. The CDR3 sequence is 13 residues long. CDR3 residues: CASSLSWEYGHTF. As DNA, the CDR3 is TGTGCCAGCAGTCTCTCCTGGGAGTATGGCCACACCTTC.

This clonotype was seen at least ten times. This chain connects TRBV27 to TRBJ2-2, with 8 bases matching TRBD2. Germline V CDR1 and CDR2: MNHEY, SMNVEV (reference sequence). V lost 5 bases to trimming and J lost 4 bases; unmatched junction nucleotides: 15. The CDR3 length is 18 residues. For the CDR3, the DNA is TGTGCCAGCAGTAAGTCCCGGGGGGGACGTCCACTCACCGGGGAGCTGTTTTTT. Amino acids: CASSKSRGGRPLTGELFF.

The rearrangement joins TRBV9 to TRBJ2-7; D not resolved. Germline CDR1 and CDR2: SGDLS and YYNGEE. This CDR3 has 14 amino acids. V was pared by 4 bases and J by 2 bases, with 13 bases between. CDR3 in amino acids: CASSLHLVTYEQYF. CDR3 in DNA: TGTGCCAGCAGCCTACACCTGGTCACCTACGAGCAGTACTTC. The full variable domain, in which reference TRBV9 and TRBJ2-7 provide the parts outside the CDR3, is DSGVTQTPKHLITATGQRVTLRCSPRSGDLSVYWYQQSLDQGLQFLIQYYNGEERAKGNILERFSAQQFPDLHSELNLSSLELGDSALYFCASSLHLVTYEQYFGPGTRLTVT.

This clonotype was seen repeatedly, ten times or more. V gene TRBV28 combines with J gene TRBJ2-3, with 7 positions matching TRBD2. Germline V gene sequence: CDR1 MDHEN, CDR2 SYDVKM. The CDR3 is made up of 16 amino acids. Germline trimming cut 11 bases from V and 5 bases from J; bases unmatched to any gene: 19. Written as DNA, the CDR3 is TGTGCCGCAAGGGAGCGGGACTACCGAGGTGGAGATACGCAGTATTTT. Its translation: CAARERDYRGGDTQYF.

This clonotype was observed at least ten times. V is TRBV28 and J is TRBJ2-3, with unresolved D. CDR1 is MDHEN, CDR2 SYDVKM, per germline. This CDR3 has 13 amino acids. The ends were cut back, 6 bases at V and 5 bases at J, with 12 bases in the middle. CDR3 in DNA: TGTGCCAGCAGCCTCTTAGTAGGAGATACGCAGTATTTT. Protein sequence: CASSLLVGDTQYF.

The chain uses TRBV7-2 and TRBJ2-3, with D perhaps matching TRBD2 (5 bases). Trimming took 6 bases from V and 2 from J, leaving 9 bases between them. Per germline, CDR1 SGHTA and CDR2 FQGNSA. The CDR3 totals 13 residues. Here the CDR3 reads CASRLEPTDTQYF. The CDR3 DNA sequence: TGTGCCAGCAGACTAGAGCCCACAGATACGCAGTATTTT. The variable domain in full, with the rest retrieved from reference TRBV7-2 and TRBJ2-3, is GAGVSQSPSNKVTEKGKDVELRCDPISGHTALYWYRQSLGQGLEFLIYFQGNSAPDKSGLPSDRFSAERTGGSVSTLTIQRTQQEDSAVYLCASRLEPTDTQYFGPGTRLTVL.

There are many counts of this clonotype. J is TRBJ1-4 and V is TRBV19, with D unresolved. The germline gives CDR1 LNHDA, CDR2 SQIVND (reference sequence). V was clipped by 7 bases and J by 0 bases, with 18 bases between them. CDR3 size: 17 residues. The CDR3 is CASTLRGGIATNEKLFF. CDR3 nucleotides: TGTGCCAGTACCCTACGGGGAGGGATTGCAACTAATGAAAAACTGTTTTTT.

V gene TRBV5-1 combines with J gene TRBJ2-7, with D possibly TRBD1 on 5 matching bases. CDR1 and CDR2 from the germline V gene are SGHRS and YFSETQ. This CDR3 region has 14 residues. Trimming left V 0 bases short and J 3 bases short, with 10 bases between. DNA of the CDR3: TGCGCCAGCAGCTTGGATGGGGCGCTCTACGAGCAGTACTTC. This translates into CASSLDGALYEQYF.

This clonotype was counted a few times. Possible read error: a much larger clone is one base away. The V gene is TRBV7-8, the J gene TRBJ2-1; D gene uncertain. Trimming removed 2 bases from V and 5 bases from J, with 7 bases in between. The CDR3 covers 13 residues. Per germline, CDR1 SGHVS and CDR2 FQNEAQ. CDR3 sequence reads: CASSLWWDNEQFF. The CDR3 DNA follows: TGTGCCAGCAGCTTATGGTGGGACAATGAGCAGTTCTTC.

This clonotype was recorded at least ten times. The rearrangement uses TRBV19 and TRBJ2-1; perhaps TRBD2 as D (5 bases). The V gene's germline CDR1 is LNHDA and CDR2 SQIVND (reference sequence). The V end lost 7 bases, the J end lost 5 bases, and 15 bases lay between the germline ends. This CDR3 spans 14 amino acids. CDR3 amino acids: CASIPDSDHNEQFF. The CDR3 DNA follows: TGTGCCAGTATCCCGGATAGCGATCACAATGAGCAGTTCTTC. The full variable domain, completed using reference TRBV19 and TRBJ2-1, is DGGITQSPKYLFRKEGQNVTLSCEQNLNHDAMYWYRQDPGQGLRLIYYSQIVNDFQKGDIAEGYSVSREKKESFPLTVTSAQKNPTAFYLCASIPDSDHNEQFFGPGTRLTVL.

This clonotype occurred a few times. The DNA for the CDR3 is TGTGCCAGCAGCTCCCACTCCCAAGAGACCCAGTACTTC. It codes for CASSSHSQETQYF. V is TRBV5-6 and J is TRBJ2-5; D gene unclear. Looked up from germline, CDR1 is SGHDT and CDR2 is YYEEEE. This CDR3 has 13 residues. Deletions cut 3 bases from V and 1 base from J, with 7 bases between.

A word on this clonotype: With only one base between it and a far larger clone, this is likely a read error. The rearrangement uses TRBV18 and TRBJ2-3; no clear D gene. The J call is uncertain, as TRBJ2-7 better fits the DNA end. The CDR3 sequence is 13 residues long. In germline, CDR1 is KGHSH, CDR2 LQKENI. CDR3 nucleotides: TGTGCCAGCTTACCACACATGATCTACGAGCAGTACTTC. It is translated as CASLPHMIYEQYF.

As to this clonotype: In this CDR3 the conserved last residue, phenylalanine or tryptophan, is missing, so a read error is likely. The rearrangement links TRBV12-3 or TRBV12-4 to TRBJ1-5; the D gene is possibly TRBD1 (5 bases). The CDR3 has 14 amino acids. V was cut by 3 bases and J by 0 bases, with 6 bases left in between. CDR3 amino acids: CASSFQGSNQPQHL. DNA of the CDR3: TGTGCCAGCAGTTTCCAGGGTAGCAATCAGCCCCAGCATTTG.

The CDR3 spells CASSPMLAGVGNEQFF. In DNA form, the CDR3 reads TGTGCCAGCAGCCCCATGCTAGCGGGAGTAGGTAATGAGCAGTTCTTC. The V gene is TRBV11-2, the J gene TRBJ2-1, with 10 bases lining up with TRBD2. V shed 5 bases, J shed 7 bases, and the junction held 11 bases outside the gene matches. From germline, CDR1 is SGHAT and CDR2 FQNNGV. The CDR3 covers 16 residues.

This clonotype has a count of ten or more. This chain links TRBV3-1 with TRBJ2-2; D may be TRBD2 (6 bases). V lost 6 bases and J 4 bases, leaving 12 bases between the germline ends. Germline assignment: CDR1 LGHDT and CDR2 YNNKEL (reference sequence). CDR3 length: 14 residues. The CDR3 reads CASRPTSLTGELFF. The DNA for the CDR3 is TGTGCCAGCAGGCCCACTAGCCTCACCGGGGAGCTGTTTTTT.

This clonotype has a count of ten or more. This chain joins TRBV28 and TRBJ1-1; D is uncertain. Germline V gives CDR1 MDHEN, CDR2 SYDVKM. V gave up 5 bases and J gave up 0 bases, with 13 bases separating them. The CDR3 runs to 15 residues. The CDR3 DNA follows: TGTGCCAGCAGTCCCAACACGTTGATGAACACTGAAGCTTTCTTT. Its translation: CASSPNTLMNTEAFF.

This clonotype was detected ten times or more. The chain joins TRBV27 to TRBJ1-6, with D maybe TRBD1 (5 bases). Germline values: CDR1 MNHEY, CDR2 SMNVEV (reference sequence). The CDR3 loop spans 18 amino acids. Between the trimmed V and J ends, which lost 5 bases and 0 bases, there was a span of 17 bases. CDR3 nucleotides: TGTGCCAGCAGTGGTGGGAAGGGGAGTAGCTCCTATAATTCACCCCTCCACTTT. Its translation: CASSGGKGSSSYNSPLHF.

Ten or more counts support this clonotype. The gene calls are TRBV28 and TRBJ2-3; 9 bases align to TRBD1. From germline, CDR1 is MDHEN and CDR2 SYDVKM. The V gene end was trimmed by 5 bases and the J gene end by 2 bases; junction bases not matched to a gene: 8. The CDR3 length is 16 residues. The CDR3, as DNA: TGTGCCAGCAGTCCCTACCGGGACAGGGACACAGATACGCAGTATTTT. Protein: CASSPYRDRDTDTQYF.

This clonotype was detected ten times or more. This chain connects TRBV27 to TRBJ2-5, with 8 bases that match TRBD2. Germline values: CDR1 MNHEY, CDR2 SMNVEV (reference sequence). V lost 6 bases, J lost 2 bases, and 11 bases stayed unmatched. The CDR3 runs 16 residues. Here the CDR3 DNA reads TGTGCCAGCAGCCAGGGACTAGGTCGGAGGCAAGAGACCCAGTACTTC. This gives the protein CASSQGLGRRQETQYF.

This clonotype was observed a few times. V and J are TRBV3-1 and TRBJ2-3, with D possibly TRBD2 on 6 matching bases. Deletions cut 0 bases from V and 2 bases from J, with 15 bases between. Germline CDR1 and CDR2: LGHDT and YNNKEL (reference sequence). The CDR3 spans 17 residues. As DNA, the CDR3 is TGTGCCAGCAGCCAAGATCTTGTAGCGGCATACACAGATACGCAGTATTTT. It is translated as CASSQDLVAAYTDTQYF.